The 25 T cell receptor beta chains below were found in one sample sequenced in a study of blood T cell repertoires in COVID-19. Sequencing was performed with immunoSEQ multiplex PCR; in TCRdb, only in-frame clones are kept and a portion is missing. This table holds more than 150,000 clones, roughly nine tenths found once. The sample was peripheral blood. The source is an older man with active or convalescent COVID-19.

The genes are TRBV28 and TRBJ1-5; TRBD1 matches at 8 bases. The V and J ends lost 5 bases and 4 bases, in that order; junction bases with no gene match: 7. Germline V gene sequence: CDR1 MDHEN, CDR2 SYDVKM. The CDR3 consists of 15 residues. The CDR3 is CASSQPTGGNQPQHF. As DNA, the CDR3 is TGTGCCAGCAGTCAACCCACAGGGGGGAATCAGCCCCAGCATTTT.

The chain couples TRBV18 to TRBJ1-4; 8 bases agree with TRBD1. V was pared by 6 bases and J by 2 bases, with 8 bases of the junction left unmatched. There are 16 residues in the CDR3. From germline, CDR1 is KGHSH and CDR2 LQKENI. CDR3 amino acids: CASSMDRVGTNEKLFF. The CDR3 DNA reads TGTGCCAGCTCTATGGACAGGGTCGGGACTAATGAAAAACTGTTTTTT.

Remarks on this clone: The identical CDR3 is also encoded by other nucleotide sequences in the sample. The chain employs TRBV18 and TRBJ2-3; the D gene is possibly TRBD2 (5 bases). The CDR3 runs 15 residues. Germline lookup yields CDR1 KGHSH and CDR2 LQKENI. Trimming took off 1 base at V and 1 base at J, with 9 bases between the two ends. CDR3 sequence: CASSPRLEGTDTQYF. CDR3 DNA: TGTGCCAGCTCACCACGGTTGGAGGGCACAGATACGCAGTATTTT.

Concerning this clone: The same CDR3 also results from other DNA sequences found in this sample. The V and J genes are TRBV7-9 and TRBJ1-2; a possible D gene is TRBD1 (5 bases). Trimming left V 1 base short and J 4 bases short, with 7 bases between. The CDR3 is made up of 13 amino acids. Germline CDR1 and CDR2: SEHNR and FQNEAQ (reference sequence). The CDR3 region has the DNA TGTGCCAGCAGCTTAGGTCAGGGCTATGGCTACACCTTC. Its protein is CASSLGQGYGYTF.

This chain links TRBV6-2 or TRBV6-3 with TRBJ2-7, with 7 bases matching TRBD1. The CDR3 is 14 amino acids. Germline assignment: CDR1 MNHEY and CDR2 SVGEGT. V shed 5 bases and J 7 bases; nucleotides not matched to a gene: 11. Here the CDR3 DNA reads TGTGCCAGCAGTCCCCTAGACAGGGTATGGGAGCAGTACTTC. Translated: CASSPLDRVWEQYF.

The chain is built from TRBV7-2 and TRBJ2-1, with D perhaps TRBD2 (5 bases). Germline values: CDR1 SGHTA, CDR2 FQGNSA. The CDR3 extends over 16 amino acids. V lost 0 bases and J lost 0, with 9 bases in between. CDR3 residues: CASSLAQADSYNEQFF. CDR3 nucleotides: TGTGCCAGCAGCTTAGCCCAAGCGGACTCCTACAATGAGCAGTTCTTC.

This clone was seen just once. This chain links TRBV28 with TRBJ2-1; 9 nucleotides align to TRBD2. V lost 6 bases to trimming and J lost 8 bases; unmatched junction nucleotides: 14. This CDR3 region has 16 residues. The V gene's germline CDR1 is MDHEN and CDR2 SYDVKM. CDR3 sequence: CASSQTTAGGPYEQFF. Written as DNA, the CDR3 is TGTGCCAGCAGCCAAACCACCGCGGGAGGGCCCTATGAGCAGTTCTTC.

This clone was recorded once. J is TRBJ2-5 and V is TRBV18; D possibly corresponds to TRBD2 (5 bases). The CDR3 sequence is 15 residues long. CDR1 is KGHSH, CDR2 LQKENI, per germline. V was pared by 3 bases and J by 5 bases, with 16 bases between. The CDR3 protein is CASSPYTGERETQYF. The CDR3 bases are TGTGCCAGCTCACCCTATACCGGGGAGAGGGAGACCCAGTACTTC.

The chain has TRBV19 and TRBJ2-1; a possible D gene is TRBD1 (6 bases). Looked up from germline, CDR1 is LNHDA and CDR2 is SQIVND (reference sequence). The V end was cut by 5 bases, the J end by 1 base, with 15 bases between. The CDR3 extends over 16 amino acids. CDR3 sequence (DNA): TGTGCCAGTAGTCAACAGGGATTGGATTCCTACAATGAGCAGTTCTTC. Translating it yields CASSQQGLDSYNEQFF.

CDR3 protein: CASGEELGEKLFF. The CDR3 region has the DNA TGCGCCAGCGGGGAGGAGTTAGGGGAAAAACTGTTTTTT. This chain uses TRBV10-2 with TRBJ1-4; D gene unclear. This CDR3 is built from 13 residues. CDR1 and CDR2 (germline): WSHSY, SAAADI. The ends were cut back, 8 bases at V and 8 bases at J, with 15 bases in the middle.

This clone was seen once. The chain joins TRBV4-3 to TRBJ1-6; D not certain. The CDR3 is made up of 18 amino acids. V dropped 0 bases and J dropped 0 bases, with 12 bases sitting between them. Germline-derived CDR1 and CDR2 are LGHNA and YSLEER. CDR3 bases: TGCGCCAGCAGCCAAGAAAGTCCTCCTAGCTCCTATAATTCACCCCTCCACTTT. Encoded protein: CASSQESPPSSYNSPLHF.

The chain recombines TRBV6-2 or TRBV6-3 with TRBJ1-1, with TRBD1 identical over 7 bases. The V gene end was trimmed by 2 bases and the J gene end by 7 bases; junction bases not matched to a gene: 7. The germline V gene has CDR1 MNHEY and CDR2 SVGEGT. The CDR3 is made up of 14 amino acids. The CDR3 nucleotides read TGTGCCAGCAGTTACAAGGGGGCCGATTATGAAGCTTTCTTT. Residues: CASSYKGADYEAFF.

This clone is a singleton in its sample. V and J are TRBV6-5 and TRBJ1-5; D is unresolved. This CDR3 has 14 residues. Between the trimmed V and J ends, which lost 0 bases and 1 base, there was a span of 4 bases. CDR1 is MNHEY, CDR2 SVGAGI, per germline. CDR3 coding DNA: TGTGCCAGCAGTTACTCACGGAGCAATCAGCCCCAGCATTTT. This encodes CASSYSRSNQPQHF.

The rearrangement uses TRBV20-1 and TRBJ1-2, with 9 bases identical to TRBD1. V shed 8 bases, J shed 7 bases, and the junction held 5 bases outside the gene matches. This CDR3 has 11 amino acids. Germline V gene data show CDR1 as DFQATT and CDR2 as SNEGSKA (reference sequence). The CDR3 loop is CSTDRGVGYTF. DNA for the CDR3: TGCAGTACAGACAGGGGGGTTGGCTACACCTTC.

This chain uses TRBV18 with TRBJ1-5, with a tentative D call TRBD1 (6 bases). This CDR3 has 17 amino acids. The germline V and J ends were trimmed by 0 bases and 2 bases, with 14 bases remaining between them. Germline values: CDR1 KGHSH, CDR2 LQKENI. This CDR3 reads CASSPPGGLQGNQPQHF. The CDR3 region has the DNA TGTGCCAGCTCACCACCAGGGGGTCTTCAGGGCAATCAGCCCCAGCATTTT.

The chain combines TRBV5-6 with TRBJ1-6; TRBD1 might be the D (6 bases). Germline V gene sequence: CDR1 SGHDT, CDR2 YYEEEE. V was pared by 3 bases and J by 0 bases, with 10 bases between. The length of the CDR3 is 16 residues. CDR3 in DNA: TGTGCCAGCAGCTATCAGGGGAGCTCCTATAATTCACCCCTCCACTTT. Protein: CASSYQGSSYNSPLHF.

The chain joins TRBV5-1 to TRBJ1-4; 10 positions agree with TRBD1. Per germline, CDR1 SGHRS and CDR2 YFSETQ. V lost 4 bases to trimming and J lost 8 bases; unmatched junction nucleotides: 5. The CDR3 is 14 residues long. The CDR3 sequence is CASSAGTGEEKLFF. CDR3 DNA: TGCGCCAGCAGCGCCGGGACAGGGGAGGAAAAACTGTTTTTT. Using reference TRBV5-1 and TRBJ1-4 for the parts outside the CDR3, the full variable domain is KAGVTQTPRYLIKTRGQQVTLSCSPISGHRSVSWYQQTPGQGLQFLFEYFSETQRNKGNFPGRFSGRQFSNSRSEMNVSTLELGDSALYLCASSAGTGEEKLFFGSGTQLSVL.

This clone was observed a single time. The genes are TRBV3-1 (or the pseudogene TRBV3-2) and TRBJ2-2; 9 bases line up with TRBD1. This CDR3 contains 15 residues. The J segment lost 7 bases and the V segment lost 4 bases, leaving 7 bases of the junction unmatched. CDR1 LGHDT and CDR2 YNNKEL come from the germline V gene (reference sequence). The CDR3 DNA sequence: TGTGCCAGCAGCCCCCGGACAGGGGATATCGGGGAGCTGTTTTTT. As protein: CASSPRTGDIGELFF.

This clone has only one observation. The chain is built from TRBV5-6 and TRBJ1-2; no definite D call. The V gene's germline CDR1 is SGHDT and CDR2 YYEEEE. This CDR3 spans 14 amino acids. V was cut by 4 bases and J by 3 bases, with 13 bases left in between. CDR3 in amino acids: CASSETGKYYGYTF. The CDR3 DNA is TGTGCCAGCAGCGAAACCGGGAAATACTATGGCTACACCTTC.

V and J are TRBV13 and TRBJ1-1; 9 nucleotides agree with TRBD1. CDR3 size: 15 residues. V was clipped by 6 bases and J by 2 bases; unmatched bases: 7. CDR1 is PRHDT and CDR2 is FYEKMQ in the germline V gene (reference sequence). CDR3 amino acids: CASRLRTGENTEAFF. CDR3 coding DNA: TGTGCCAGCAGACTTAGGACAGGGGAAAACACTGAAGCTTTCTTT.

V gene TRBV7-2 combines with J gene TRBJ2-6; a possible D gene is TRBD2 (5 bases). Trimming removed 0 bases at V and 3 bases at J, with 12 bases between. The CDR3 spans 17 residues. Germline CDR1 and CDR2: SGHTA and FQGNSA. CDR3 region: CASSLAGPGYGANVLTF. In DNA form, the CDR3 reads TGTGCCAGCAGCTTAGCGGGTCCGGGGTATGGGGCCAACGTCCTGACTTTC.

The genes are TRBV19 and TRBJ1-5; TRBD1 is a possible D gene (6 bases). The V gene lost 3 bases and the J gene lost 1 base, with 13 bases spanning the gap. The germline V gene has CDR1 LNHDA and CDR2 SQIVND (reference sequence). The CDR3 has 16 amino acids. This chain's CDR3 is CASSIAGAFSNQPQHF. The DNA of the CDR3 is TGTGCCAGTAGTATCGCGGGGGCCTTCAGCAATCAGCCCCAGCATTTT.

V is TRBV6-2 or TRBV6-3 and J is TRBJ1-5, with D maybe TRBD1 (6 bases). This CDR3 is 15 amino acids long. The V end lost 6 bases, the J end lost 3 bases, and 15 bases lay between the germline ends. CDR1 and CDR2 from the germline V gene are MNHEY and SVGEGT. The CDR3 bases are TGTGCCAGCAGCCCCCCGGGGGGCCTCAATCAGCCCCAGCATTTT. Amino acid sequence: CASSPPGGLNQPQHF.

The chain couples TRBV7-2 to TRBJ2-2, with a tentative D call TRBD1 (5 bases). Germline CDR1 reads SGHTA; CDR2 reads FQGNSA. V was shortened by 4 bases and J by 4 bases, with 7 bases between the two germline ends. The CDR3 contains 13 residues. The CDR3 sequence: CASSSDTTGELFF. The CDR3, as DNA: TGTGCCAGCAGCTCGGACACCACCGGGGAGCTGTTTTTT.

The gene calls are TRBV15 and TRBJ1-2, with a tentative D call TRBD1 (5 bases). Germline lookup yields CDR1 LNHNV and CDR2 YYDKDF (reference sequence). This CDR3 is built from 15 residues. The germline V and J ends were trimmed by 3 bases and 4 bases, with 15 bases remaining between them. The DNA for the CDR3 is TGTGCCACCAGCAGGTCTGGGGGGAGTCCCTATGGCTACACCTTC. It codes for CATSRSGGSPYGYTF.